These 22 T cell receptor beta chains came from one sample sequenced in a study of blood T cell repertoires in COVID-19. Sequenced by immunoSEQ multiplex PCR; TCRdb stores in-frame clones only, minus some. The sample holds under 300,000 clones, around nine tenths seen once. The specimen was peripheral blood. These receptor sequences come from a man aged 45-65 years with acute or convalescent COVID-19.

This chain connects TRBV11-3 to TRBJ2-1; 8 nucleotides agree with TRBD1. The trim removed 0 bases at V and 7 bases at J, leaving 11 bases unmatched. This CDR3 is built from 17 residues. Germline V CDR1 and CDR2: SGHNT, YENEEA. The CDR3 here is CASSLDQGTGPWNEQFF. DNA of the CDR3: TGTGCCAGCAGCTTAGATCAAGGGACAGGACCTTGGAATGAGCAGTTCTTC.

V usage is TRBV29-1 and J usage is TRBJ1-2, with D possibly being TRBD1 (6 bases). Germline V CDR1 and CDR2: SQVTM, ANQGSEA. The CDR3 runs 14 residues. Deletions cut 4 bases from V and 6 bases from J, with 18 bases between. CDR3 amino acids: CSVAEGRGVDGYTF. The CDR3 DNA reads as TGCAGCGTTGCAGAGGGCAGGGGAGTGGATGGCTACACCTTC.

CDR3 region: CASSYDRPTNYGYTF. CDR3 nucleotides: TGTGCCAGCAGTTATGACAGACCAACTAACTATGGCTACACCTTC. The chain couples TRBV6-2 or TRBV6-3 to TRBJ1-2; TRBD1 might be the D (5 bases). The germline V gene has CDR1 MNHEY and CDR2 SVGEGT. V was cut by 3 bases and J by 0 bases, with 11 bases left in between. CDR3 length: 15 amino acids.

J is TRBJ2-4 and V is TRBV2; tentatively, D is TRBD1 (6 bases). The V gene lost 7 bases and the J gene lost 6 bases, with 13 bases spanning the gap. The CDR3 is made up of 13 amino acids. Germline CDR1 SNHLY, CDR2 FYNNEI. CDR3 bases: TGTGCCAGCATCCTAGACAGGTCAAACATTCAGTACTTC. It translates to CASILDRSNIQYF.

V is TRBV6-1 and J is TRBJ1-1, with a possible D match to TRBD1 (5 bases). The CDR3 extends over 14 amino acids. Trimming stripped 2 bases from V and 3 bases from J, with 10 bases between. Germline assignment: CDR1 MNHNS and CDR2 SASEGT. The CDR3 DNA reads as TGTGCCAGCAGTGAATGGCAGGGCGACACTGAAGCTTTCTTT. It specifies CASSEWQGDTEAFF.

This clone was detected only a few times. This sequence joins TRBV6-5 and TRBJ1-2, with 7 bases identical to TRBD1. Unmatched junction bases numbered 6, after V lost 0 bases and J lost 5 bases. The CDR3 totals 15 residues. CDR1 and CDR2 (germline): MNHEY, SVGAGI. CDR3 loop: CASSYSRQGVYGYTF. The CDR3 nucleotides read TGTGCCAGCAGTTACTCGCGACAGGGCGTTTATGGCTACACCTTC.

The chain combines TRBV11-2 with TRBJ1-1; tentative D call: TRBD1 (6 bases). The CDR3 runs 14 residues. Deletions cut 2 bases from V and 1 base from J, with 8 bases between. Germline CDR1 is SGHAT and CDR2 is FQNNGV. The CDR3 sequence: CASSLYRENTEAFF. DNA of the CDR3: TGTGCCAGCAGCTTATACAGGGAGAACACTGAAGCTTTCTTT.

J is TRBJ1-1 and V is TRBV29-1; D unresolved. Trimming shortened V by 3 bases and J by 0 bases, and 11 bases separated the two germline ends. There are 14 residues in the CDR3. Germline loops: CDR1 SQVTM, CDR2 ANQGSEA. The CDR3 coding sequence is TGCAGCGTTGAGCGCAGACTCATGAACACTGAAGCTTTCTTT. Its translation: CSVERRLMNTEAFF.

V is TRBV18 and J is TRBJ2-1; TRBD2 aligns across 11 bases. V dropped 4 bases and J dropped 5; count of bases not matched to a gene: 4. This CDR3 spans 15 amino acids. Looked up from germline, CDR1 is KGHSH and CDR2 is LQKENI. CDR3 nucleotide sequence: TGTGCCAGCTCACAAGTAGCGGGGGGGGACAATGAGCAGTTCTTC. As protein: CASSQVAGGDNEQFF.

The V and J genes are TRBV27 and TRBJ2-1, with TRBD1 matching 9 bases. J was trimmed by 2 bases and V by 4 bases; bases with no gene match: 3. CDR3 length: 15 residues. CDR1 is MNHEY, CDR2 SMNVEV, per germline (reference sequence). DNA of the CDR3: TGTGCCAGCAGTTGGGACAGGGATGCCTACAATGAGCAGTTCTTC. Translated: CASSWDRDAYNEQFF.

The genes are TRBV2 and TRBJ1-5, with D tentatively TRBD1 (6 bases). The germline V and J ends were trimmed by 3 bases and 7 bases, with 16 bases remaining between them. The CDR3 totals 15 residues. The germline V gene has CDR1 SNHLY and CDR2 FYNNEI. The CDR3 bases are TGTGCCAGCAGTGAGGGGGCAGGGGCCGGGCAGCCCCAGCATTTT. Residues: CASSEGAGAGQPQHF.

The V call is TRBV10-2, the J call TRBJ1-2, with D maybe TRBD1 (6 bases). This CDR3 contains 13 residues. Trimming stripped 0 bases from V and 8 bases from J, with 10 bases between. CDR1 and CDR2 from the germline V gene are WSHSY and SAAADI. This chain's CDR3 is CASSESVGGGYTF. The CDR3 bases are TGCGCCAGCAGTGAGTCGGTAGGGGGAGGCTACACCTTC.

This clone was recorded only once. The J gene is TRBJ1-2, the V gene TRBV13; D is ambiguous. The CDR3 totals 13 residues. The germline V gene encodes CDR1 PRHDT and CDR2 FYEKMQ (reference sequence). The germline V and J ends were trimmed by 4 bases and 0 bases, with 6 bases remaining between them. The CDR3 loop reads CASSSGANYGYTF. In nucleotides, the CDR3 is TGTGCCAGCAGCTCCGGGGCTAACTATGGCTACACCTTC.

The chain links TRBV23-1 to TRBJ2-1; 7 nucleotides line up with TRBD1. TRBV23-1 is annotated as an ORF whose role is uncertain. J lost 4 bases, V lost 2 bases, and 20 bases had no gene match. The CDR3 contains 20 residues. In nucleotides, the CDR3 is TGCGCCAGCAGTCAAAAAACGGGGCCCATATCAGGGGGATATTACAATGAGCAGTTCTTC. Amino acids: CASSQKTGPISGGYYNEQFF.

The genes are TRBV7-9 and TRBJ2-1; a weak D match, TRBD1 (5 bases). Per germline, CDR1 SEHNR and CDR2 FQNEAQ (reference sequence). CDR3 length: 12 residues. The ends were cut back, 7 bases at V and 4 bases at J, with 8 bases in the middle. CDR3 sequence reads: CASTPGYNEQFF. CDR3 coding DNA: TGTGCCAGCACCCCAGGGTACAATGAGCAGTTCTTC.

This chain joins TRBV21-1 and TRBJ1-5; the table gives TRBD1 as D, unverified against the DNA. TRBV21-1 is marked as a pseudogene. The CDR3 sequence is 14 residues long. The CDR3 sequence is CASSKGAGNQPQHF. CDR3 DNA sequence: TGTGCCAGCAGCAAAGGGGCAGGTAATCAGCCCCAGCATTTT.

Written as DNA, the CDR3 is TGTGCCACCAAGCGAGCCGACACAGATACGCAGTATTTT. This gives the protein CATKRADTDTQYF. The chain uses TRBV27 and TRBJ2-3; D is unresolved. V lost 10 bases, J lost 2 bases, and 13 bases lay in between. The CDR3 totals 13 residues. Germline CDR1 reads MNHEY; CDR2 reads SMNVEV (reference sequence).

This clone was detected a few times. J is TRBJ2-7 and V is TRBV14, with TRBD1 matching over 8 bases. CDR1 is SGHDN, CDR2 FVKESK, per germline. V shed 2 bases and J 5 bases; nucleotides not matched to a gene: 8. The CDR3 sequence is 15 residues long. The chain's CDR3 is CASSQKQDRVHEQYF. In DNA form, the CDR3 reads TGTGCCAGCAGCCAAAAGCAGGACAGGGTCCACGAGCAGTACTTC. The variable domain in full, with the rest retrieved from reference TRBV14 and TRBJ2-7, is EAGVTQFPSHSVIEKGQTVTLRCDPISGHDNLYWYRRVMGKEIKFLLHFVKESKQDESGMPNNRFLAERTGGTYSTLKVQPAELEDSGVYFCASSQKQDRVHEQYFGPGTRLTVT.

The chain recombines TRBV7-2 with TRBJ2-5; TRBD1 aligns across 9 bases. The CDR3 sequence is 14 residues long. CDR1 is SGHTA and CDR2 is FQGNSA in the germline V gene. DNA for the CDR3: TGTGGGGAGCGCAACGGGACAGGGCAAGAGACCCAGTACTTC. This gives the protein CGERNGTGQETQYF.

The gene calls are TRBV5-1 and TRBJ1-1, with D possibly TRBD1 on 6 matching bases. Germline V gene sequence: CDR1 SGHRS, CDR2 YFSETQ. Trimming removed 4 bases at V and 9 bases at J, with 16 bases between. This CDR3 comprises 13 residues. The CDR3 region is CASSARERDKAFF. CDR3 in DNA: TGCGCCAGCAGCGCCAGGGAAAGGGACAAAGCTTTCTTT.

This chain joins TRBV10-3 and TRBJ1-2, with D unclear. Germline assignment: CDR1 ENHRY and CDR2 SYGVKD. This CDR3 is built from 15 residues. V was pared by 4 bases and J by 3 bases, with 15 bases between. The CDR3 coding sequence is TGTGCCATCAGTGGTTCGTCGAGGGTACACTATGGCTACACCTTC. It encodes CAISGSSRVHYGYTF.

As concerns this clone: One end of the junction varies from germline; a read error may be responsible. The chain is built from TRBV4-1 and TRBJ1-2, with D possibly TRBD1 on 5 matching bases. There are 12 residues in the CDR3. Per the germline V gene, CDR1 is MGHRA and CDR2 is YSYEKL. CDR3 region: CASSQEEPGKAF. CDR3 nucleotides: TGCGCCAGCAGCCAAGAAGAGCCAGGGAAGGCCTTC.